The T cell receptor (beta chain) described here comes from a study of cytomegalovirus exposure and HLA in healthy donors. On the study more broadly: Drawn from HLA-typed donors, approximately 85 million unique TCRs were held in an early data release. For the roughly 370 genotyped donors, about 81% fell within the Caucasian-associated ancestry cluster. Whole-study findings and limits: As a later analysis showed, a missense DCLRE1C variant was linked to trimming of TCR beta V- and J-genes.

Healthy bone marrow donors made up the cohort. PCR used 60 Vbeta primers and 13 Jbeta primers. The protocol was immunoSEQ multiplex PCR, while the TCRdb copy is restricted to in-frame clones and leaves out a portion. This repertoire includes 50,000 to 70,000 clones. For this clone: Its antigen is as yet unknown.

Sequenced sample: PBMCs. The receptor was isolated from a man aged 45-65 years in good health and CMV-seropositive.

Here the CDR3 DNA reads TGCGCCAGCAGCCAAGATCTTGAGGAGGGCGCCTACGAGCAGTACTTC. As protein: CASSQDLEEGAYEQYF. This chain uses TRBV4-1 with TRBJ2-7, with D possibly being TRBD2 (6 bases). V was cut by 0 bases and J by 2 bases, with 14 bases left in between. This CDR3 comprises 16 residues. Germline CDR1 reads MGHRA; CDR2 reads YSYEKL.